The clone carrying this TCR beta chain was observed at least ten times. Time point defined: newly diagnosed GD, antithyroid drugs for less than 3 months. PBMC-derived RNA was used for the TCR library. These data are taken from a study of regulatory T cells in long-lasting Graves disease. Arm-PCR of CDR3 regions and iRepertoire HTBI primers were used to build TCR beta libraries. In the authors' workflow: Samples jointly harbored fewer than 70 TRBV and fewer than 15 TRBJ segments. MiXCR, run by TCRdb on the multiplex PCR reads, gives a single entry per CDR3 protein. Here the V and J calls rest on TCRdb's processing, not on the authors' analysis. The table includes 370,000 or so distinct CDR3 sequences, roughly 15% detected once. Trimming stripped 3 bases from V and 5 bases from J, with 8 bases between. The germline V gene has CDR1 GTSNPN and CDR2 SVGIG (reference sequence). The CDR3 consists of 12 residues.

These records were also assigned to another study, of T cells in Graves' hyperthyroidism and ophthalmopathy. In that study: Classification by a 13 V-J model distinguished ophthalmopathy from stable hyperthyroidism. The model anticipated ophthalmopathy a median about 6.5 months pre-onset.

The sequencing used peripheral blood mononuclear cells (PBMCs), collected at new diagnosis, from a patient treated with antithyroid drugs. The receptor's source is a woman in her late teens or twenties with Graves disease. This chain links TRBV30 with TRBJ2-1, with D unresolved. CDR3 amino acids: CAWSRADNEQFF. The DNA of the CDR3 is TGTGCCTGGAGCCGTGCCGACAATGAGCAGTTCTTC.